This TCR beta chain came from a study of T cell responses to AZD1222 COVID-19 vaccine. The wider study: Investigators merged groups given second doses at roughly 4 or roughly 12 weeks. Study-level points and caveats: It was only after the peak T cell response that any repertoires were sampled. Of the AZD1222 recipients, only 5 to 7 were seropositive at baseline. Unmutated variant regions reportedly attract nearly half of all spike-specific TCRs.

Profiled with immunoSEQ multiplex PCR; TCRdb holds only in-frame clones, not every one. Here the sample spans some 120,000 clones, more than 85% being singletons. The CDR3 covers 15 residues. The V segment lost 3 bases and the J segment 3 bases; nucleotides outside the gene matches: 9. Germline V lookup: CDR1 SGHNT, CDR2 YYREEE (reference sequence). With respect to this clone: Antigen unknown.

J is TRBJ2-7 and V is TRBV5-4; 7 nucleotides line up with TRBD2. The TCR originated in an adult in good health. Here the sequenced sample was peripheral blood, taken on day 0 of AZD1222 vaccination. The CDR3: CASSYRVGGFYEQYF. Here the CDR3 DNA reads TGTGCCAGCAGCTATCGGGTGGGGGGGTTCTACGAGCAGTACTTC.